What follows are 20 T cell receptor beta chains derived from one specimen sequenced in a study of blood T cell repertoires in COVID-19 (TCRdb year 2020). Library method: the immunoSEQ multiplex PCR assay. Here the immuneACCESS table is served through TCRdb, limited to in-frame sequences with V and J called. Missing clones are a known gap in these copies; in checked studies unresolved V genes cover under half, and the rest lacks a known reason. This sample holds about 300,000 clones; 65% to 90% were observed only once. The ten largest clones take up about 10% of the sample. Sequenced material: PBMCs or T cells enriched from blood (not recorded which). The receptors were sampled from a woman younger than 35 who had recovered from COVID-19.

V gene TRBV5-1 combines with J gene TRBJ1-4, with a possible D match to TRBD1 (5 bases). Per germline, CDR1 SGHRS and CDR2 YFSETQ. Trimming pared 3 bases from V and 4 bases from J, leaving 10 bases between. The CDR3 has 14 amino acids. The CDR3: CASSSDSHNEKLFF. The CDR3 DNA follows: TGCGCCAGCAGCTCCGACAGTCATAATGAAAAACTGTTTTTT.

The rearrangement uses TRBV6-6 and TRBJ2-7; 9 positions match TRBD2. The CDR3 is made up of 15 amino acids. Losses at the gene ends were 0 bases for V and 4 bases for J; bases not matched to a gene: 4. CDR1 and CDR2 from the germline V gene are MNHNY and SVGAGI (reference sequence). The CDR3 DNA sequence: TGTGCCAGCAGTTACTCGACGCGGGAGGGGTACGAGCAGTACTTC. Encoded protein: CASSYSTREGYEQYF.

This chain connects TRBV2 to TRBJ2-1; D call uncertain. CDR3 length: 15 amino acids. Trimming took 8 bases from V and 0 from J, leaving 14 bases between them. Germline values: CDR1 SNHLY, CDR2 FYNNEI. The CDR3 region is CASSSLTSSYNEQFF. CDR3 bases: TGTGCCAGCTCGTCTCTTACGAGCTCCTACAATGAGCAGTTCTTC.

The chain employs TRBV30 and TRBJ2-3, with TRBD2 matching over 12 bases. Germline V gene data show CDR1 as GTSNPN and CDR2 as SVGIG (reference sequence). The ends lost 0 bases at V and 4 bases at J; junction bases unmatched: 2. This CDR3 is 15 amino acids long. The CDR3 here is CAWSVTSGRSDTQYF. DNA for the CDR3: TGTGCCTGGAGTGTAACTAGCGGGAGGTCAGATACGCAGTATTTT.

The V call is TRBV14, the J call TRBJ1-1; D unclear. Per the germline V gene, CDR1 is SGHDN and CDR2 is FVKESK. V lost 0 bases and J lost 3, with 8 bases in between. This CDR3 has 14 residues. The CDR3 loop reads CASSQDAGDTEAFF. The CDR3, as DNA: TGTGCCAGCAGCCAAGATGCGGGAGACACTGAAGCTTTCTTT. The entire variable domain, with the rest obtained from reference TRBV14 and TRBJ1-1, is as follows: EAGVTQFPSHSVIEKGQTVTLRCDPISGHDNLYWYRRVMGKEIKFLLHFVKESKQDESGMPNNRFLAERTGGTYSTLKVQPAELEDSGVYFCASSQDAGDTEAFFGQGTRLTVV.

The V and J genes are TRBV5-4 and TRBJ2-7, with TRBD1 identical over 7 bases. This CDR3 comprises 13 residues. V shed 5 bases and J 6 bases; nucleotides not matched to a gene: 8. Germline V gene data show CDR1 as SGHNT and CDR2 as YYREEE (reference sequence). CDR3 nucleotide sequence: TGTGCCAGCAGGTACAGGGGAGAGCGCGAGCAGTACTTC. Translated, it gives CASRYRGEREQYF.

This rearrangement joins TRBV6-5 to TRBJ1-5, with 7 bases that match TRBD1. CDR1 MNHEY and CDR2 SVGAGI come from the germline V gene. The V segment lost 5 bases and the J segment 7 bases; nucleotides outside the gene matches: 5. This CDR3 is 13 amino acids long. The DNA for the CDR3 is TGTGCCAGCAGTCGACCAGGGGGACAGCCCCAGCATTTT. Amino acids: CASSRPGGQPQHF.

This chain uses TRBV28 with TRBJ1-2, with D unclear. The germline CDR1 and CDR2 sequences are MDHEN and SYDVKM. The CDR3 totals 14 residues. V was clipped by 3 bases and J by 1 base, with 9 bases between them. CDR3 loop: CASSFVVRNYGYTF. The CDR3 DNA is TGTGCCAGCAGTTTTGTAGTTCGTAACTATGGCTACACCTTC.

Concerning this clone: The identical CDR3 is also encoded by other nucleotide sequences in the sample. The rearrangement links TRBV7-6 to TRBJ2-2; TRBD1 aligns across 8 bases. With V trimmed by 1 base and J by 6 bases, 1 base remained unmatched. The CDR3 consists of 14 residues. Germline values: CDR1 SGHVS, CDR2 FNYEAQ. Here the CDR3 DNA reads TGTGCCAGCAGCTTAGGACAGGGGCCCGGGGAGCTGTTTTTT. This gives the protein CASSLGQGPGELFF.

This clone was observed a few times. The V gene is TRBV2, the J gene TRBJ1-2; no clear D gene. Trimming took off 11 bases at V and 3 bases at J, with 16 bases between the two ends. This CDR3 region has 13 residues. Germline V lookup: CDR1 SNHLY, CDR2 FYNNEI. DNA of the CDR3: TGTGCCTGCCTTAGAGGGATGGACTATGGCTACACCTTC. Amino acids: CACLRGMDYGYTF.

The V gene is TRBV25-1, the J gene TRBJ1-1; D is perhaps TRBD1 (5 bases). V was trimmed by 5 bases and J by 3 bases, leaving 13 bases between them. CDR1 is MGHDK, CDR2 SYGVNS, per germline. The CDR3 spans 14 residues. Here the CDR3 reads CASSSTGGYTEAFF. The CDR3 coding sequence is TGTGCCAGCAGTTCGACGGGGGGGTACACTGAAGCTTTCTTT.

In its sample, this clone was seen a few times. For the CDR3, the DNA is TGCGCCAGCAGTTTAAGGGGGCTCACTGAAGCTTTCTTT. It encodes CASSLRGLTEAFF. The chain has TRBV5-1 and TRBJ1-1; 7 bases agree with TRBD1. V shed 5 bases and J 4 bases; nucleotides not matched to a gene: 5. Per germline, CDR1 SGHRS and CDR2 YFSETQ. There are 13 residues in the CDR3.

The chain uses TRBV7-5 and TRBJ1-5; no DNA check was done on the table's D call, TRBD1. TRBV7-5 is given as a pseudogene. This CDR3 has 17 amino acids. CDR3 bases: TGTGCCAGAAGCTTATCTCCGGGACAGAAACCGGGACAGCCCCAGCATTTT. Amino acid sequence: CARSLSPGQKPGQPQHF.

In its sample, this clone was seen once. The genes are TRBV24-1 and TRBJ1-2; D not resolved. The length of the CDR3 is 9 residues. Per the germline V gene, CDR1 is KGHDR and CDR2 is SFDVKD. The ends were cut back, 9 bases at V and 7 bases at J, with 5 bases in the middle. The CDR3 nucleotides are TGTGCCACCGAGAGTGGCTACACCTTC. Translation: CATESGYTF.

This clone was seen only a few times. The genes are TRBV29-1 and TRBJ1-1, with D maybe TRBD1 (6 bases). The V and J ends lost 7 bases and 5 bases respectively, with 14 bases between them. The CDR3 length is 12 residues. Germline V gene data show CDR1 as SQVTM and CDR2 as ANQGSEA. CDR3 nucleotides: TGCAGCGCTACCAGGGGAGGGACTGAAGCTTTCTTT. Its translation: CSATRGGTEAFF.

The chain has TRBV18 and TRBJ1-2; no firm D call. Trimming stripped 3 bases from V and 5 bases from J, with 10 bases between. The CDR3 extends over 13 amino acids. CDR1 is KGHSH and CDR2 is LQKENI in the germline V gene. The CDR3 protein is CASSPNHLYGYTF. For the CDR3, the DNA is TGTGCCAGCTCACCTAACCACCTATATGGCTACACCTTC.

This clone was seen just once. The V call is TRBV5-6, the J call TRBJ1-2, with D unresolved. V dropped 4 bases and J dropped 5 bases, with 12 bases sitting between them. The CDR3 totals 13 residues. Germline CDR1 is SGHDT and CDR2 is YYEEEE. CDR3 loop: CASSPQSGYGYTF. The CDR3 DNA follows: TGTGCCAGCAGCCCACAGTCCGGATATGGCTACACCTTC.

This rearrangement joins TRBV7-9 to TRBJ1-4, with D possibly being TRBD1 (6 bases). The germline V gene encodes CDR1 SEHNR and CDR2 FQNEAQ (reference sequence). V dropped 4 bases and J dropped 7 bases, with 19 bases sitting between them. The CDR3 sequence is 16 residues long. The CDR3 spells CASSWVQGPGAEKLFF. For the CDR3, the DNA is TGTGCCAGCAGCTGGGTACAGGGCCCCGGGGCTGAAAAACTGTTTTTT.

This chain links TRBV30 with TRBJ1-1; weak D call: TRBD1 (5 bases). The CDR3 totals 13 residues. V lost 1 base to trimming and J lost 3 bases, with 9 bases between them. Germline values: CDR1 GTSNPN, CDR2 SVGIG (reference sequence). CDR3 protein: CAWSGQGDTEAFF. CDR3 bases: TGTGCCTGGAGTGGGCAGGGTGACACTGAAGCTTTCTTT.

CDR3 protein: CAWALGTASNGYTF. The CDR3 DNA reads as TGTGCCTGGGCTCTAGGGACAGCCTCTAATGGCTACACCTTC. The rearrangement links TRBV30 to TRBJ1-2; 7 bases line up with TRBD1. CDR3 length: 14 residues. The junction had 12 bases not matched to a gene; V was cut back by 5 bases and J by 6 bases. Germline V gene sequence: CDR1 GTSNPN, CDR2 SVGIG (reference sequence).